The source of this T cell receptor (beta chain) is a study of shared clonotypes between healthy human individuals. Study-wide context: Aged between 18 and 49, the donors were a couple of women and three men. Each donor's CD8 memory used one plate, CD8 naive two, each CD4 subset three. Whole-study findings and limits: Compared with memory subsets, naive subsets generally had larger estimated richness.

Donors, without exception, were Caucasian adults residing in Nashville, Tennessee. Germline values: CDR1 SNHLY, CDR2 FYNNEI. This CDR3 is 15 amino acids long. The ends lost 6 bases at V and 2 bases at J; junction bases unmatched: 3. Worth noting for this clone: Antigen specificity is unknown.

Repertoires were generated with immunoSEQ multiplex PCR, while TCRdb's copy carries only in-frame clones and drops some. The sample has approximately 1.1 million clones, 70% to 80% seen once; the top ten hold 0.5% to 0.6%. This clonotype was sampled from a man younger than 35 in good health. Some clones in this sample may be carry-over from other donors' samples. The V and J genes are TRBV2 and TRBJ1-4; 10 nucleotides align to TRBD1. Sequencing input: memory CD4+ T cells from PBMCs. Subset noted: CD45RA-negative fraction. In DNA form, the CDR3 reads TGTGCCAGCAGGGACAGGGGGGCTACTAATGAAAAACTGTTTTTT. It specifies CASRDRGATNEKLFF.